Below, 7 T cell receptor beta chains from the same sample are listed, as sequenced in a study of tissue T cells after allogeneic stem cell transplantation (dated by TCRdb to between 2021 and 2024). Library prep was done by the immunoSEQ multiplex PCR assay. In its TCRdb copy, this immuneACCESS table keeps in-frame sequences only and misses some clones. Where compared with another copy, unresolved V genes explain less than half of these, and the others have no known cause. The sample has some 2,700 clones on record, over 50% of them singletons. Of the sample, about 31% falls within the top ten clones. The time point label, read with the paper, signifies: mouse harvest day 7 after allogeneic transplant. Mouse grafts combined 10^7 T-cell-depleted bone marrow cells with 10^6 splenic CD5+ T cells, given via tail vein injection. The sequenced material came from spleen. Source of these receptors: a female BALB/c mouse given C57BL/6 T cells with graft-versus-host disease after an allogeneic hematopoietic cell transplant.

Notes on this clone: Gene names and germline match the mouse. The CDR3 is cut off 1 residue early in the read; its end comes from the germline J gene. The V and J genes are TRBV13-3 and TRBJ1-6, with 8 bases identical to TRBD1. TRBJ1-6 is identified as an open reading frame with a role that is uncertain. The CDR3 spans 14 residues. Germline V lookup: CDR1 NNHDY, CDR2 SYVADS. With V trimmed by 5 bases and J by 6 bases, 4 bases remained unmatched. CDR3: CASRRDRINSPLYF. Partial CDR3 DNA: TGTGCCAGCAGGAGGGACAGGATTAATTCGCCCCTCTAC.

On this clone: Mouse gene names and germline throughout. Coverage ceases 1 residue before the CDR3 finishes, and the germline J gene fills in the end. V gene TRBV3 combines with J gene TRBJ2-4, with TRBD1 matching over 10 bases. There are 14 residues in the CDR3. Germline CDR1 reads SNHLY; CDR2 reads FYNGKV (reference sequence). V lost 4 bases, J lost 5 bases, and 3 bases stayed unmatched. CDR3 amino acids: CASSWGQGRNTLYF. The DNA read from the CDR3 is TGTGCCAGCAGCTGGGGACAGGGGAGAAACACCTTGTAC.

As for this clone: Gene names and germline match the mouse. Coverage ceases 1 residue before the CDR3 finishes, and the germline J gene fills in the end. J is TRBJ1-3 and V is TRBV26, with a weak D call TRBD1 (6 bases). Germline lookup yields CDR1 KGHPV and CDR2 FQNQEV (reference sequence). The length of the CDR3 is 16 residues. Trimming left V 1 base short and J 1 base short, with 11 bases between. The CDR3 spells CASSLLGARSGNTLYF. The part of the CDR3 DNA that was read is TGTGCCAGCAGTCTGTTGGGGGCGCGATCTGGAAATACGCTCTAT.

On this clone: Genes and germline are mouse. The sequence runs out 1 residue before the end of the CDR3; the remainder is reconstructed from the germline J gene. The chain has TRBV3 and TRBJ1-2; D is possibly TRBD1 (6 bases). Trimming took off 3 bases at V and 0 bases at J, with 11 bases between the two ends. Germline V gene data show CDR1 as SNHLY and CDR2 as FYNGKV (reference sequence). The length of the CDR3 is 15 residues. The sequenced part of the CDR3 DNA is TGTGCCAGCAGCTTTAGAGCAGGGGCAAACTCCGACTACACC. It specifies CASSFRAGANSDYT. The entire CDR3 is CASSFRAGANSDYTF. The whole variable domain, remainder taken from reference TRBV3 and TRBJ1-2, is GPKVLQIPSHQIIDMGQMVTLNCDPVSNHLYFYWYKQILGQQMEFLVNFYNGKVMEKSKLFKDQFSVERPDGSYFTLKIQPTALEDSAVYFCASSFRAGANSDYTFGSGTRLLVI.

In the case of this clone: The gene symbols are mouse symbols. The read falls 1 residue short of the CDR3 end, and the missing part is taken from the germline J gene. The chain combines TRBV3 with TRBJ2-1, with 11 bases matching TRBD2. CDR3 length: 15 residues. CDR1 SNHLY and CDR2 FYNGKV come from the germline V gene (reference sequence). V was pared by 5 bases and J by 1 base, with 1 base of the junction left unmatched. CDR3 residues: CASSGDWGNYAEQFF. The covered CDR3 bases are TGTGCCAGCAGCGGGGACTGGGGGAACTATGCTGAGCAGTTC.

In its sample, this clone ranks as large. Germline and genes: mouse. The read falls 1 residue short of the CDR3 end, and the missing part is taken from the germline J gene. The genes are TRBV5 and TRBJ1-5; D is undetermined. Trimming left V 0 bases short and J 2 bases short, with 8 bases between. In germline, CDR1 is LGHNA, CDR2 YNLKQL (reference sequence). The CDR3 has 15 residues. The CDR3 spells CASSQEWEYNQAPLF. Partial CDR3 DNA: TGTGCCAGCAGCCAAGAGTGGGAATACAACCAGGCTCCGCTT.

This clone has a handful of counts. Gene names are mouse gene names. The read finishes 1 residue shy of the CDR3 end, and the germline J gene is used to complete it. The chain combines TRBV20 with TRBJ1-5, with D uncertain. V lost 3 bases, J lost 0 bases, and 6 bases lay in between. Per germline, CDR1 GFQATS and CDR2 STVNSAI. The CDR3 runs to 13 residues. Incomplete CDR3 DNA: TGTGGTGCTAGAGTTTATAACAACCAGGCTCCGCTT. It encodes CGARVYNNQAPL. The whole CDR3 region reads CGARVYNNQAPLF.